The 5 T cell receptor beta chains below all came from one sample that was sequenced in a study of blood T cells in healthy people across ages. PCR was performed a second time for about 7 to 11 cycles using a sample-barcoded 5' primer and a J-beta primer mix. TCRdb reprocessed the 5' RACE reads with MiXCR, giving one entry per CDR3 protein. The data contain about 1,400,000 distinct CDR3 sequences, 45% to 70% of them singletons. The sequenced sample was blood. These receptors were obtained from a man in his late teens or twenties in good health.

V and J are TRBV10-3 and TRBJ1-1; D may be TRBD1 (6 bases). Germline CDR1 reads ENHRY; CDR2 reads SYGVKD. CDR3 length: 15 residues. The ends were cut back, 11 bases at V and 3 bases at J, with 22 bases in the middle. The CDR3 loop reads CAASSLGGRDTEAFF. Written as DNA, the CDR3 is TGTGCCGCCTCTTCCCTCGGGGGGCGAGACACTGAAGCTTTCTTT.

This chain joins TRBV4-1 and TRBJ2-5; D may be TRBD1 or TRBD2 (5 bases each). Germline loops: CDR1 MGHRA, CDR2 YSYEKL. The CDR3 extends over 14 amino acids. V was trimmed by 0 bases and J by 11 bases, leaving 16 bases between them. CDR3 in DNA: TGCGCCAGCAGCCAAGAAGGCCTAGAAGGGGAGCAGTACTTC. Translating it yields CASSQEGLEGEQYF.

The chain employs TRBV5-5 and TRBJ2-7, with 9 bases lining up with TRBD2. CDR1 is SGHKS, CDR2 YYEKEE, per germline (reference sequence). V trimming: 0 bases; J trimming: 3 bases; junction bases outside the gene matches: 4. The CDR3 is 15 amino acids. The CDR3: CASSLVPAGGYEQYF. The CDR3 DNA reads as TGTGCCAGCAGCTTGGTCCCAGCGGGAGGCTACGAGCAGTACTTC.

The chain combines TRBV6-5 with TRBJ2-5; D could derive from TRBD1 or TRBD2 (6 bases each). The DNA matches TRBJ2-7 better at its end, which makes the J call doubtful. The CDR3 has 14 residues. CDR1 is MNHEY and CDR2 is SVGAGI in the germline V gene. The CDR3 DNA sequence: TGTGCCAGCACTAAACAGGGAGGAGGCTACGAGCAGTACTTC. Amino acids: CASTKQGGGYEQYF.

Only a few counts were recorded for this clonotype. This chain links TRBV5-1 with TRBJ1-1; D is unresolved. The CDR3 covers 14 residues. Germline CDR1 reads SGHRS; CDR2 reads YFSETQ. Trimming pared 0 bases from V and 1 base from J, leaving 7 bases between. The CDR3 here is CASSLDGSNTEAFF. The CDR3 DNA reads TGCGCCAGCAGCTTGGATGGCTCGAACACTGAAGCTTTCTTT.